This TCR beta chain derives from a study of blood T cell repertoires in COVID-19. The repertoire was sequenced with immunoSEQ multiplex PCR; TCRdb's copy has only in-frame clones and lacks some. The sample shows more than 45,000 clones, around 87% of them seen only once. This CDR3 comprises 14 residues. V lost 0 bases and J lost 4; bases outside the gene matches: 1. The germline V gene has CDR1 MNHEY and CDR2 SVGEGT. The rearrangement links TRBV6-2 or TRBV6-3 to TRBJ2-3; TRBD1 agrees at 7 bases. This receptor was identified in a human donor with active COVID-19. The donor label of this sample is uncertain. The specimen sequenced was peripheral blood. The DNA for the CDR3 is TGTGCCAGCAGTTACTCGACAGGGCCAGATACGCAGTATTTT. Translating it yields CASSYSTGPDTQYF.